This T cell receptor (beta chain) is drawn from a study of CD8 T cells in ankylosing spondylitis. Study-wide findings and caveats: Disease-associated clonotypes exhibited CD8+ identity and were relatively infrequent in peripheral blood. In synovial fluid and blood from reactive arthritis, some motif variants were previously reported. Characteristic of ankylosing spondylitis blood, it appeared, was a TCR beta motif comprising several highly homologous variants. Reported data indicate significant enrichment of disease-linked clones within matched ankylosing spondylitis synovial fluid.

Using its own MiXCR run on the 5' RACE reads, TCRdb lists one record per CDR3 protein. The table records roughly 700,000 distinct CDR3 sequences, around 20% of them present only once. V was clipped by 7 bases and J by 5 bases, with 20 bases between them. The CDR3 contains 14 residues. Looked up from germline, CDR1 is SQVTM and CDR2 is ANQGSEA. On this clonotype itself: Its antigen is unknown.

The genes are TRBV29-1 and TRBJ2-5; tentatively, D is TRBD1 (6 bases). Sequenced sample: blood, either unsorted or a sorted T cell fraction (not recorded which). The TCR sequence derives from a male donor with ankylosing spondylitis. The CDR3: CSAEGPRDMETQYF. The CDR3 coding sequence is TGCAGCGCCGAGGGGCCCCGGGACATGGAGACCCAGTACTTC.